This TCR beta chain appears in the sequencing data of a study of tumor-infiltrating lymphocytes in primary liver carcinoma. The ends were cut back, 6 bases at V and 10 bases at J, with 19 bases in the middle. CDR3 size: 14 residues. Germline values: CDR1 SGHAT, CDR2 FQNNGV. Total RNA (around 510 ng) served as template for TCR beta cDNA synthesis primed by a constant-region primer. What produced the TCR beta libraries was three nested multiplex PCR rounds using slightly modified ARM-PCR. The study ran its first two PCR rounds for around 10 cycles each, using TRBV1-TRBV30 forward primers and a C-beta reverse primer. One entry per CDR3 protein, called by TCRdb with MiXCR from the multiplex PCR reads. Among 40,000 to 60,000 distinct CDR3 sequences listed, around three quarters were seen once. The roughly 18-34 mg bulk tissue piece was not sorted before simultaneous RNA and DNA extraction. Study results and limitations: Paired tumor-adjacent and tumor-blood samples overlapped less than tumor region pairs did. It was observed that only about 7-24% of the top clones appeared in every one of the five tumor regions.

As concerns this clonotype: Its specificity is unknown. It is likely a read error, because the conserved phenylalanine at the end of the CDR3 is missing.

Input material: liver tumor tissue from sampling region 3. Subset defined: tumor region T3, left-lateral pole. The chain recombines TRBV11-2 with TRBJ1-5, with D possibly TRBD1 on 6 matching bases. The clonotype originates from a man aged 35 to 55 with primary liver carcinoma and hepatitis B virus infection. This chain's CDR3 is CASRQQGSRGPQHS. The CDR3 region has the DNA TGTGCCAGCAGACAACAGGGAAGTCGTGGACCCCAGCATTCT.